Listed here are 19 T cell receptor beta chains from one sample, sequenced in a study of blood T cell repertoires in COVID-19. Profiled with immunoSEQ multiplex PCR; TCRdb holds only in-frame clones, not every one. The table lists under 100,000 clones, 85% to 90% of them singletons. The sequenced material came from peripheral blood. These receptors originate from a man aged 50-59 years with active COVID-19.

The chain carries TRBV28 and TRBJ2-1, with 8 positions matching TRBD2. This CDR3 has 14 residues. Germline V gives CDR1 MDHEN, CDR2 SYDVKM. J lost 4 bases, V lost 8 bases, and 7 bases had no gene match. CDR3 region: CASGNGGGYNEQFF. The CDR3 nucleotides are TGTGCCAGCGGCAACGGGGGGGGTTACAATGAGCAGTTCTTC.

The V call is TRBV24-1, the J call TRBJ2-5, with 9 bases fitting TRBD2. V lost 2 bases and J lost 0; bases outside the gene matches: 3. Per the germline V gene, CDR1 is KGHDR and CDR2 is SFDVKD. The CDR3 contains 16 residues. The CDR3 loop reads CATSDYGLAHQETQYF. The CDR3 DNA sequence: TGTGCCACCAGTGATTACGGACTAGCGCACCAAGAGACCCAGTACTTC.

The chain is built from TRBV30 and TRBJ2-7; D is ambiguous. The CDR3 contains 15 residues. The V gene's germline CDR1 is GTSNPN and CDR2 SVGIG (reference sequence). V was trimmed by 4 bases and J by 2 bases, leaving 18 bases between them. CDR3 bases: TGTGCCTGGACCACCCGAGGTGTTCACCCCTACGAGCAGTACTTC. It codes for CAWTTRGVHPYEQYF.

V and J are TRBV5-1 and TRBJ2-3; 7 nucleotides agree with TRBD1. Germline values: CDR1 SGHRS, CDR2 YFSETQ. Trimming took 0 bases from V and 7 from J; bases not matched to a gene: 11. The CDR3 has 16 amino acids. CDR3 nucleotide sequence: TGCGCCAGCAGCTTGGGCCGGGACAGACTTACAAATACGCAGTATTTT. Protein product: CASSLGRDRLTNTQYF. Using reference TRBV5-1 and TRBJ2-3 for the parts outside the CDR3, the full variable domain is KAGVTQTPRYLIKTRGQQVTLSCSPISGHRSVSWYQQTPGQGLQFLFEYFSETQRNKGNFPGRFSGRQFSNSRSEMNVSTLELGDSALYLCASSLGRDRLTNTQYFGPGTRLTVL.

The chain has TRBV15 and TRBJ1-2; 7 nucleotides agree with TRBD1. Germline assignment: CDR1 LNHNV and CDR2 YYDKDF (reference sequence). The CDR3 covers 13 residues. The junction had 1 base not matched to a gene; V was cut back by 1 base and J by 5 bases. The CDR3 nucleotides are TGTGCCACCAGCAGAGGACAGGGATATGGCTACACCTTC. The encoded protein is CATSRGQGYGYTF.

The rearrangement uses TRBV7-8 and TRBJ1-6; weak D call: TRBD1 (5 bases). Looked up from germline, CDR1 is SGHVS and CDR2 is FQNEAQ. The CDR3 runs 14 residues. The V end lost 2 bases, the J end lost 7 bases, and 9 bases lay between the germline ends. The chain's CDR3 is CASSLSRQNSPLHF. CDR3 nucleotide sequence: TGTGCCAGCAGCTTATCCCGACAGAATTCACCCCTCCACTTT.

The chain links TRBV6-2 or TRBV6-3 to TRBJ2-4, with a tentative D call TRBD1 (6 bases). Germline V gene sequence: CDR1 MNHEY, CDR2 SVGEGT. V was trimmed by 5 bases and J by 0 bases, leaving 11 bases between them. The CDR3 length is 15 residues. The CDR3 loop reads CASSRQVIAKNIQYF. The DNA for the CDR3 is TGTGCCAGCAGTAGACAGGTTATAGCCAAAAACATTCAGTACTTC.

V usage is TRBV29-1 and J usage is TRBJ1-2, with a weak D call TRBD1 (5 bases). Per germline, CDR1 SQVTM and CDR2 ANQGSEA. Trimming cost V 1 base and J 5 bases, with 11 bases left between them. There are 13 residues in the CDR3. The CDR3 spells CSVEGTGSYGYTF. CDR3 DNA sequence: TGCAGCGTTGAAGGTACAGGCTCATATGGCTACACCTTC.

This clone was picked up one time. The rearrangement links TRBV27 to TRBJ2-7; 8 nucleotides align to TRBD2. The CDR3 has 15 residues. Germline V gene sequence: CDR1 MNHEY, CDR2 SMNVEV (reference sequence). Trimming at V came to 7 bases and at J to 3 bases, leaving 11 bases not matched to a gene. This chain's CDR3 is CASTLRGARGYEQYF. The CDR3 DNA follows: TGTGCCAGCACCCTGCGGGGGGCGCGGGGCTACGAGCAGTACTTC.

Regarding this clone: The same CDR3 also results from other DNA sequences found in this sample. The J gene is TRBJ1-3, the V gene TRBV5-6; 8 nucleotides line up with TRBD1. The CDR3 runs to 16 residues. Germline loops: CDR1 SGHDT, CDR2 YYEEEE. V shed 2 bases and J 0 bases; nucleotides not matched to a gene: 4. As DNA, the CDR3 is TGTGCCAGCAGCTTAGACAGGGGACCCTCTGGAAACACCATATATTTT. Residues: CASSLDRGPSGNTIYF.

The V gene is TRBV4-1, the J gene TRBJ1-5; 7 bases are a match to TRBD1. Looked up from germline, CDR1 is MGHRA and CDR2 is YSYEKL. After removal of 6 bases from V and 6 bases from J, the junction contained 11 bases not matched to a gene. The CDR3 has 15 amino acids. In nucleotides, the CDR3 is TGCGCCAGCAGTTACGGGACAGAAGGGCCTCAGCCCCAGCATTTT. Translation: CASSYGTEGPQPQHF.

The CDR3, as DNA: TGTGCCAGCAGCGCCGGGACTAGCGGGAGTGCACCGTACTTC. It yields the protein CASSAGTSGSAPYF. The rearrangement joins TRBV9 to TRBJ2-7; TRBD2 matches 14 bases. V lost 3 bases, J lost 12 bases, and 8 bases stayed unmatched. CDR3 length equals 14 residues. Germline V CDR1 and CDR2: SGDLS, YYNGEE.

The chain links TRBV15 to TRBJ2-3; the match to TRBD1 covers 8 bases. V shed 2 bases, J shed 4 bases, and the junction held 8 bases outside the gene matches. Germline CDR1 is LNHNV and CDR2 is YYDKDF (reference sequence). There are 16 residues in the CDR3. CDR3 amino acids: CATSRRAGGKSDTQYF. In DNA, the CDR3 is TGTGCCACCAGCAGAAGGGCAGGGGGCAAATCAGATACGCAGTATTTT.

This chain's CDR3 is CASGGYGYTF. As DNA, the CDR3 is TGTGCCAGCGGCGGGTATGGCTACACCTTC. This rearrangement joins TRBV28 to TRBJ1-2; D is ambiguous. The V gene's germline CDR1 is MDHEN and CDR2 SYDVKM. The V and J ends lost 8 bases and 5 bases respectively, with 6 bases between them. The CDR3 runs 10 residues.

The chain carries TRBV3-1 (or the pseudogene TRBV3-2) and TRBJ2-7; TRBD2 agrees at 8 bases. Germline lookup yields CDR1 LGHDT and CDR2 YNNKEL (reference sequence). The CDR3 is 16 amino acids. After removal of 2 bases from V and 3 bases from J, the junction contained 9 bases not matched to a gene. The CDR3: CASSQWYGTRNYEQYF. The CDR3 bases are TGTGCCAGCAGCCAATGGTACGGGACTAGAAACTACGAGCAGTACTTC.

The genes are TRBV4-1 and TRBJ2-3, with D possibly TRBD1 on 6 matching bases. Trimming pared 2 bases from V and 4 bases from J, leaving 7 bases between. The CDR3 consists of 13 residues. Germline V CDR1 and CDR2: MGHRA, YSYEKL. The CDR3 sequence: CASSQQGPDTQYF. CDR3 in DNA: TGCGCCAGCAGCCAACAGGGGCCAGATACGCAGTATTTT.

Here the CDR3 reads CASSVGGGPLDTQYF. Here the CDR3 DNA reads TGTGCCAGCAGCGTAGGTGGGGGCCCCCTAGATACGCAGTATTTT. The V call is TRBV9, the J call TRBJ2-3; tentatively, D is TRBD1 (6 bases). The length of the CDR3 is 15 residues. Germline values: CDR1 SGDLS, CDR2 YYNGEE. V lost 0 bases, J lost 5 bases, and 13 bases lay in between.

The rearrangement joins TRBV3-1 (or the pseudogene TRBV3-2) to TRBJ1-2; 7 nucleotides match TRBD1. CDR3 length equals 15 residues. Germline V gene data show CDR1 as LGHDT and CDR2 as YNNKEL (reference sequence). The V segment lost 4 bases and the J segment 0 bases; nucleotides outside the gene matches: 5. The CDR3 DNA follows: TGTGCCAGCAGCCTCATGACAGGGCCTAACTATGGCTACACCTTC. It specifies CASSLMTGPNYGYTF.

CDR3: CASSSPSGSYNEQFF. The CDR3 DNA follows: TGTGCCAGCAGCTCCCCTAGCGGCTCCTACAATGAGCAGTTCTTC. This sequence joins TRBV7-8 and TRBJ2-1; TRBD2 aligns across 7 bases. Germline V gene lookup returns CDR1 SGHVS and CDR2 FQNEAQ. The V gene end was trimmed by 4 bases and the J gene end by 0 bases; junction bases not matched to a gene: 3. The CDR3 runs 15 residues.